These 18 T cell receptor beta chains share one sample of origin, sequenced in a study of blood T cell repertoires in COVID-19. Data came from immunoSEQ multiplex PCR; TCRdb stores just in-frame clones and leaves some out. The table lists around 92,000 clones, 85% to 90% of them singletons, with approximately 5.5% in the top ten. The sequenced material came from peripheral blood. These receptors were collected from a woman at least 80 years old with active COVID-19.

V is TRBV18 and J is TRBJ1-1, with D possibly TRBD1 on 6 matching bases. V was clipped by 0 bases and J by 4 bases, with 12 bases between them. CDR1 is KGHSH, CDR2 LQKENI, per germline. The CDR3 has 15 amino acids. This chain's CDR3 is CASSPPRQVFTEAFF. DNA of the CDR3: TGTGCCAGCTCACCACCAAGACAGGTCTTCACTGAAGCTTTCTTT.

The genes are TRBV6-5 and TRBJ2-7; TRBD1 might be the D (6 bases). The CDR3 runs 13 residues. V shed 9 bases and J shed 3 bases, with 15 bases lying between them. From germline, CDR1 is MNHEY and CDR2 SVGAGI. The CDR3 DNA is TGTGCCAGTGCCGGACAGAAGATCTACGAGCAGTACTTC. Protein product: CASAGQKIYEQYF.

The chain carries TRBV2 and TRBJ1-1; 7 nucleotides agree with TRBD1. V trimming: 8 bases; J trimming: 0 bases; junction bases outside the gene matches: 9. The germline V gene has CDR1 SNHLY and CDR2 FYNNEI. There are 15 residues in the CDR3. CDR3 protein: CASRLRGTMNTEAFF. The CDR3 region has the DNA TGTGCCAGCCGTCTCAGGGGGACGATGAACACTGAAGCTTTCTTT.

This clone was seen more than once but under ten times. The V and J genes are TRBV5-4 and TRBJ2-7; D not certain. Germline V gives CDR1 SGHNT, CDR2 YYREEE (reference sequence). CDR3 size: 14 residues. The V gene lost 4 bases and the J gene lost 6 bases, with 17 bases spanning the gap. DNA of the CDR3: TGTGCCAGCAGCCCCGGAGCCCACCGGGTCGAGCAGTACTTC. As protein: CASSPGAHRVEQYF.

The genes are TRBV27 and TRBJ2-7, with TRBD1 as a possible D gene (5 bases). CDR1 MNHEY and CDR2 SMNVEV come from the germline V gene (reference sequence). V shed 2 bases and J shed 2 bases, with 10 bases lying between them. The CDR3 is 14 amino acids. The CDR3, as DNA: TGTGCCAGCAGTTTAACCAGGGCAACCTACGAGCAGTACTTC. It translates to CASSLTRATYEQYF.

The CDR3 nucleotides are TGCGCCAGCAGCCAAGATTGGGCTAGCGGGAGGGTAGGGGAGACCCAGTACTTC. This codes for CASSQDWASGRVGETQYF. The V call is TRBV4-1, the J call TRBJ2-5, with 12 bases that match TRBD2. Germline V gene data show CDR1 as MGHRA and CDR2 as YSYEKL. V shed 0 bases, J shed 5 bases, and the junction held 10 bases outside the gene matches. The CDR3 extends over 18 amino acids.

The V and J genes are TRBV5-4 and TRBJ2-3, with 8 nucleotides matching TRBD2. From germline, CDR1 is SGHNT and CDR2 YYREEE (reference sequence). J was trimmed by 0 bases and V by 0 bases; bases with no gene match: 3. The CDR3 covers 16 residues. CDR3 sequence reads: CASSLGGGRSTDTQYF. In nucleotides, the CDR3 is TGTGCCAGCAGCTTGGGGGGCGGGAGGAGCACAGATACGCAGTATTTT.

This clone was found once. The CDR3 coding sequence is TGTGCCAGCTCACCAAACGCACAGTCCCAAGAGACCCAGTACTTC. This sequence encodes CASSPNAQSQETQYF. V gene TRBV18 combines with J gene TRBJ2-5; D is ambiguous. V gave up 2 bases and J gave up 1 base, with 11 bases separating them. There are 15 residues in the CDR3. Germline CDR1 KGHSH, CDR2 LQKENI.

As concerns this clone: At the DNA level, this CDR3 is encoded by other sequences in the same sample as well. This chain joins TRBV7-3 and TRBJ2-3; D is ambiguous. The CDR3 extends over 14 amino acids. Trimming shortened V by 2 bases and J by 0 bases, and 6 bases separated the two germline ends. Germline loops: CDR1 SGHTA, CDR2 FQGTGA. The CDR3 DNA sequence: TGTGCCAGCAGCTTAGGCCAGAGCACAGATACGCAGTATTTT. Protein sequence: CASSLGQSTDTQYF.

The CDR3, as DNA: TGTGCCTGGAGTGTGCTAGCGTACGAGCAGTACTTC. Protein product: CAWSVLAYEQYF. The V gene is TRBV30, the J gene TRBJ2-7, with D possibly TRBD2 on 6 matching bases. The CDR3 runs to 12 residues. Germline V gene sequence: CDR1 GTSNPN, CDR2 SVGIG (reference sequence). V was pared by 0 bases and J by 4 bases, with 7 bases between.

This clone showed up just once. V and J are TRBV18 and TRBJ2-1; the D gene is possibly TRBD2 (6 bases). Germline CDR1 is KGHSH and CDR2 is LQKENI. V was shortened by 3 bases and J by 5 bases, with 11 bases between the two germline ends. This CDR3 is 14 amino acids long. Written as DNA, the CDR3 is TGTGCCAGCTCACCCGGGACTCTTAACAATGAGCAGTTCTTC. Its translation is CASSPGTLNNEQFF.

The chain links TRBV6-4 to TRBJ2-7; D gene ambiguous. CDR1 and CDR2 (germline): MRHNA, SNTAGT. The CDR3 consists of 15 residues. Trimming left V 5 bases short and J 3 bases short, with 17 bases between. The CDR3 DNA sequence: TGTGCCAGCAGTAACCCCCTGACTCCTCTCTACGAGCAGTACTTC. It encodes CASSNPLTPLYEQYF.

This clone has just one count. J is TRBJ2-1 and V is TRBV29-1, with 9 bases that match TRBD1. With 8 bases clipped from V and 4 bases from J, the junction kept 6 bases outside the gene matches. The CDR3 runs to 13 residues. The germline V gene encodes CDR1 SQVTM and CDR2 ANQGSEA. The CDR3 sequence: CSQTGTGYNEQFF. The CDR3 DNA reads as TGCAGCCAGACCGGGACAGGGTACAATGAGCAGTTCTTC.

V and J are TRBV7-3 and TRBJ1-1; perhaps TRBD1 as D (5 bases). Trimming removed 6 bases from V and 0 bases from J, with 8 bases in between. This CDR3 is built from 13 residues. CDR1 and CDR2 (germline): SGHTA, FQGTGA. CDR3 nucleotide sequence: TGTGCCAGCAGTCGGACATTGAACACTGAAGCTTTCTTT. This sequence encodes CASSRTLNTEAFF. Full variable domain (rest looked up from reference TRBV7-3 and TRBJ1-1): GAGVSQTPSNKVTEKGKYVELRCDPISGHTALYWYRQSLGQGPEFLIYFQGTGAADDSGLPNDRFFAVRPEGSVSTLKIQRTERGDSAVYLCASSRTLNTEAFFGQGTRLTVV.

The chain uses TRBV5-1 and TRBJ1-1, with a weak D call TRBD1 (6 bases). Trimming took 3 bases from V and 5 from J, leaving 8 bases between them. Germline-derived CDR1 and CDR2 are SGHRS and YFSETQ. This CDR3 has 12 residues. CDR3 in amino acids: CASSSGETEAFF. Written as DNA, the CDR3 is TGCGCCAGCAGCTCAGGGGAAACTGAAGCTTTCTTT.

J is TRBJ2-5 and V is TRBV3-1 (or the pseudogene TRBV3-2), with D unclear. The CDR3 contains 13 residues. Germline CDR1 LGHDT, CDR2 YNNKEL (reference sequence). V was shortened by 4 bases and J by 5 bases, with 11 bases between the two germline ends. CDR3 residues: CASSLLNAETQYF. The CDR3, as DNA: TGTGCCAGCAGCCTCCTCAACGCGGAGACCCAGTACTTC.

CDR3 bases: TGTGCCAGCCGTGGGGCGGGAGGGGGGAATGAGCAGTTCTTC. Translating gives CASRGAGGGNEQFF. The chain uses TRBV7-2 and TRBJ2-1; 9 bases line up with TRBD2. The CDR3 length is 14 residues. V lost 8 bases, J lost 7 bases, and 9 bases stayed unmatched. Germline assignment: CDR1 SGHTA and CDR2 FQGNSA.

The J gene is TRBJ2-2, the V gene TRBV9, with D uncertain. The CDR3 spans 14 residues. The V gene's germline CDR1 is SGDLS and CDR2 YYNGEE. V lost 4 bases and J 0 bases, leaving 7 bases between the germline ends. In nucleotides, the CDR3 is TGTGCCAGCAGCCTGGGCACGAACACCGGGGAGCTGTTTTTT. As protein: CASSLGTNTGELFF.